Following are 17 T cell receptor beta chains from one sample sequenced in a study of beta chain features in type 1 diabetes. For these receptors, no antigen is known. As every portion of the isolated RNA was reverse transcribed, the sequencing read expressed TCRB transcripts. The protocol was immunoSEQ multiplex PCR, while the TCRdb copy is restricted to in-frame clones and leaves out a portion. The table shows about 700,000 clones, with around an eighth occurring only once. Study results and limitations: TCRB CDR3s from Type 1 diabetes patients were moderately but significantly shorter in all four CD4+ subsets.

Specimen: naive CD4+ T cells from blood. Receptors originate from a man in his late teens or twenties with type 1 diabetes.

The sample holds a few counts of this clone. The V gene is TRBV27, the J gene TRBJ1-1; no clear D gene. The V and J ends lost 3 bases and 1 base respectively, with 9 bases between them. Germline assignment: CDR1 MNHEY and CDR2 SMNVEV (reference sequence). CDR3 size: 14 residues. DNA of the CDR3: TGTGCCAGCAGTTTCCGGGCGCCGAACACTGAAGCTTTCTTT. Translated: CASSFRAPNTEAFF.

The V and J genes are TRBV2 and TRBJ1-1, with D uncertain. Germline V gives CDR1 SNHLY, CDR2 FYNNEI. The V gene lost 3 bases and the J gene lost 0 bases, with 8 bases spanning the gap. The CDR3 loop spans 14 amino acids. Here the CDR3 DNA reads TGTGCCAGCAGTGAGAAGTACCTGAACACTGAAGCTTTCTTT. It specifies CASSEKYLNTEAFF. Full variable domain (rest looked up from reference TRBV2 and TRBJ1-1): EPEVTQTPSHQVTQMGQEVILRCVPISNHLYFYWYRQILGQKVEFLVSFYNNEISEKSEIFDDQFSVERPDGSNFTLKIRSTKLEDSAMYFCASSEKYLNTEAFFGQGTRLTVV.

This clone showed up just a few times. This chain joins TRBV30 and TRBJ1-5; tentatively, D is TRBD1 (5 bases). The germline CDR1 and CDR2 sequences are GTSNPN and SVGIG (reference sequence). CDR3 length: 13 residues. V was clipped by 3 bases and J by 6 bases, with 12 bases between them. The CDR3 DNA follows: TGTGCCTGGAGCCCCATTGGGGGTCAGCCCCAGCATTTT. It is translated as CAWSPIGGQPQHF.

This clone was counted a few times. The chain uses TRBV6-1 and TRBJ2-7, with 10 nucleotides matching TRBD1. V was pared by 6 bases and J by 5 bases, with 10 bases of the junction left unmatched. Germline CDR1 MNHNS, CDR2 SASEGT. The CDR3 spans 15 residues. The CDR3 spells CASRASSGTGDEQYF. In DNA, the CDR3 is TGTGCCAGCAGAGCATCCTCCGGGACAGGGGACGAGCAGTACTTC.

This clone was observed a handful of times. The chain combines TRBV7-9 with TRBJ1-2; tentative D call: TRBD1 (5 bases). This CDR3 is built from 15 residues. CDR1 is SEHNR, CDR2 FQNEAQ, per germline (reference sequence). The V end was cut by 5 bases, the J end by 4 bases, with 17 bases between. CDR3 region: CASSPPGTTSYGYTF. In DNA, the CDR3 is TGTGCCAGCAGCCCGCCCGGGACGACAAGCTATGGCTACACCTTC.

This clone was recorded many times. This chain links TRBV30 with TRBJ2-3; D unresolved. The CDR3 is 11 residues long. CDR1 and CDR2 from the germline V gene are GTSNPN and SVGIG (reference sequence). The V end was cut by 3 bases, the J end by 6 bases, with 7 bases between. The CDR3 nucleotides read TGTGCCTGGAGGGGAATGGATACGCAGTATTTT. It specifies CAWRGMDTQYF.

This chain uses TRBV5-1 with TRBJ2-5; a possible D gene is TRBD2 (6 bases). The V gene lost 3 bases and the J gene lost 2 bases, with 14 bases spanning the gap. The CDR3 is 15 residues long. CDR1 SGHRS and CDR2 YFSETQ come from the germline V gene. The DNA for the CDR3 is TGCGCCAGCAGCTCCACTCCCGGGACTCAAGAGACCCAGTACTTC. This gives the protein CASSSTPGTQETQYF.

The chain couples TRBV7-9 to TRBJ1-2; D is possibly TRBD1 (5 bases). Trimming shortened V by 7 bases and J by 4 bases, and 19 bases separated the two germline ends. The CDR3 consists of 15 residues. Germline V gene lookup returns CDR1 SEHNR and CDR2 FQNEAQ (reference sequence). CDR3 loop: CASKQYSGALYGYTF. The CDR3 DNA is TGTGCCAGCAAACAGTACAGCGGGGCACTCTATGGCTACACCTTC.

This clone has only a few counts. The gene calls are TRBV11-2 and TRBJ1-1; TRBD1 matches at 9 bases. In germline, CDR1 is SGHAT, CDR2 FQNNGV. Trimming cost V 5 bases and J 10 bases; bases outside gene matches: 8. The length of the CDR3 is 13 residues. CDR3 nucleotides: TGTGCCAGCAGCACCGGACTGGGACAGGGAGCTTTCTTT. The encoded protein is CASSTGLGQGAFF.

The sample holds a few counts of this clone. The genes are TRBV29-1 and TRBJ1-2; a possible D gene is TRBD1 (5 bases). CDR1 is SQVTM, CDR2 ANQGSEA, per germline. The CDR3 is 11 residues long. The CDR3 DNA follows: TGCAGTATGGGGACGGAGAACGGCTACACCTTC. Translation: CSMGTENGYTF.

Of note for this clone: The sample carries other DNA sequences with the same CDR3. The CDR3, as DNA: TGTGCCAGCAGTCCGGGAGGCTACGAGCAGTACTTC. Its translation: CASSPGGYEQYF. The chain couples TRBV28 to TRBJ2-7; TRBD2 aligns across 7 bases. V was pared by 5 bases and J by 3 bases, with 1 base of the junction left unmatched. The CDR3 consists of 12 residues. Germline lookup yields CDR1 MDHEN and CDR2 SYDVKM.

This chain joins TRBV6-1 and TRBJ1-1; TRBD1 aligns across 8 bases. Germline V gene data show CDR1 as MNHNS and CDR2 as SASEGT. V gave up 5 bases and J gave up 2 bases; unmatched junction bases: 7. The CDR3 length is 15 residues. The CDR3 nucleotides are TGTGCCAGCAGTCCTTTGGACAGGGCTAACACTGAAGCTTTCTTT. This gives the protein CASSPLDRANTEAFF.

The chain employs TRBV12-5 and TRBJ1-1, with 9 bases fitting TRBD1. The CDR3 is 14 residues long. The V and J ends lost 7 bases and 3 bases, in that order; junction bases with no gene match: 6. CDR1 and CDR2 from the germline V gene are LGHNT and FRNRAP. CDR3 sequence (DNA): TGTGCTAGTGCCTTGACAGGGGGGGACACTGAAGCTTTCTTT. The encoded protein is CASALTGGDTEAFF. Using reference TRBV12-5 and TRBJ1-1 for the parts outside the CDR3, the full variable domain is DARVTQTPRHKVTEMGQEVTMRCQPILGHNTVFWYRQTMMQGLELLAYFRNRAPLDDSGMPKDRFSAEMPDATLATLKIQPSEPRDSAVYFCASALTGGDTEAFFGQGTRLTVV.

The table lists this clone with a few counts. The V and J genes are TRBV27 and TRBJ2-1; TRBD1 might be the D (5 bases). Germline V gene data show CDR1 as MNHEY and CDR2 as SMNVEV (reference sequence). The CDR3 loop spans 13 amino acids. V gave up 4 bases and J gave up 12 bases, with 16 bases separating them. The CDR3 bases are TGTGCCAGCAGTTCCCTAGGGGCACCCGGGCAGTTCTTC. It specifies CASSSLGAPGQFF.

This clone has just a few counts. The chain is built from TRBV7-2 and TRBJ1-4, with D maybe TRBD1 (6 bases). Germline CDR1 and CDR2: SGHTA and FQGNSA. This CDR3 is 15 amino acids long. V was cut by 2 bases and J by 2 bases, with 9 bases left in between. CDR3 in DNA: TGTGCCAGCAGCTTAAGGGGGAGGACTAATGAAAAACTGTTTTTT. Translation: CASSLRGRTNEKLFF.

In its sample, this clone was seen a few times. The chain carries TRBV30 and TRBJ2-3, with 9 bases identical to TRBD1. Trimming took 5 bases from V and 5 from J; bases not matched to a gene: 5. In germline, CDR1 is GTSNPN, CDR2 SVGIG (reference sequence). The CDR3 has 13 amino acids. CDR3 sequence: CAWGTGMIDTQYF. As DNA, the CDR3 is TGTGCCTGGGGGACAGGGATGATAGATACGCAGTATTTT.

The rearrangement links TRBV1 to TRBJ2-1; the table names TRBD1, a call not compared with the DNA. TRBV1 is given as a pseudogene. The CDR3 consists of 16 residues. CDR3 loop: CTSSQEGTEGNNEQFF. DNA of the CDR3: TGCACCAGCAGCCAAGAGGGGACAGAAGGGAACAATGAGCAGTTCTTC.